The 28 T cell receptor beta chains below were found in one sample sequenced in a study of response to subunit inactivated influenza vaccine. MiXCR, run by TCRdb on the RT-PCR reads, gives a single entry per CDR3 protein. The sample includes hundreds of thousands of distinct CDR3 sequences, 15% to 17% of them seen just once. This material consisted of PBMCs from blood, taken about 13 days after vaccination. The receptors shown here come from a man aged 50 or older who received an inactivated influenza vaccine.

As regards this clonotype: One end of the junction varies from germline; a read error may be responsible. The gene calls are TRBV29-1 and TRBJ1-1, with 7 bases identical to TRBD1. This CDR3 is built from 15 residues. The V gene's germline CDR1 is SQVTM and CDR2 ANQGSEA. The CDR3 region has the DNA TGCAGTGTTGTTGTACAGGGGATAAAGAACACTGAAGCTTTCTTT. This codes for CSVVVQGIKNTEAFF.

This clonotype came up a few times. This rearrangement joins TRBV7-2 to TRBJ2-7; D gene unclear. Germline CDR1 reads SGHTA; CDR2 reads FQGNSA. The CDR3 length is 12 residues. V was pared by 0 bases and J by 7 bases, with 7 bases between. The CDR3 DNA is TGTGCCAGCAGCTTAGCTGCGTTTGAGCAGTACTTC. Its translation: CASSLAAFEQYF.

This clonotype was seen many times. This chain connects TRBV6-2 or TRBV6-3 to TRBJ1-6, with D perhaps TRBD1 (5 bases). The V gene's germline CDR1 is MNHEY and CDR2 SVGEGT. Trimming cost V 6 bases and J 9 bases, with 9 bases left between them. There are 12 residues in the CDR3. This CDR3 reads CASSVRVSPLHF. In DNA form, the CDR3 reads TGTGCCAGCAGCGTCAGGGTTTCACCCCTCCACTTT.

In this sample, this clonotype turned up a few times. Here the CDR3 DNA reads TGTGCCAGCAGCCCTATGACTAGCGGGTTCTCCTACGAGCAGTACTTC. It yields the protein CASSPMTSGFSYEQYF. This chain links TRBV7-8 with TRBJ2-7; TRBD2 agrees at 10 bases. CDR3 length: 16 residues. The germline CDR1 and CDR2 sequences are SGHVS and FQNEAQ. Trimming took 5 bases from V and 0 from J; bases not matched to a gene: 7.

The CDR3 here is CAISEGALGHYEQYF. The CDR3 DNA reads as TGTGCCATCAGTGAAGGAGCCCTGGGCCACTACGAGCAGTACTTC. The rearrangement uses TRBV10-3 and TRBJ2-7; D is ambiguous. The CDR3 has 15 amino acids. CDR1 ENHRY and CDR2 SYGVKD come from the germline V gene. V was trimmed by 3 bases and J by 3 bases, leaving 15 bases between them.

The V gene is TRBV12-3 or TRBV12-4, the J gene TRBJ2-1, with D possibly matching TRBD2 (5 bases). Trimming cost V 6 bases and J 4 bases, with 10 bases left between them. CDR3 size: 13 residues. In nucleotides, the CDR3 is TGTGCCAGCAGACTACTAGGGTACAATGAGCAGTTCTTC. Its translation: CASRLLGYNEQFF.

The chain carries TRBV20-1 and TRBJ2-3; D gene ambiguous. The CDR3 is 13 residues long. Looked up from germline, CDR1 is DFQATT and CDR2 is SNEGSKA (reference sequence). The V end lost 3 bases, the J end lost 7 bases, and 14 bases lay between the germline ends. CDR3 sequence: CSASGLGRYTQYF. In nucleotides, the CDR3 is TGCAGTGCTAGTGGTCTCGGCAGATATACGCAGTATTTT.

This clonotype has at least ten counts. The chain has TRBV12-3 or TRBV12-4 and TRBJ1-2; 7 bases line up with TRBD1. V gave up 2 bases and J gave up 4 bases; unmatched junction bases: 7. CDR3 size: 15 residues. CDR3 region: CASSLKGAQIYGYTF. The CDR3, as DNA: TGTGCCAGCAGTTTAAAGGGGGCGCAAATCTATGGCTACACCTTC.

The count of this clonotype is one. The V gene is TRBV7-2, the J gene TRBJ2-2; D call uncertain. CDR3 length: 14 amino acids. In germline, CDR1 is SGHTA, CDR2 FQGNSA. Deletions cut 5 bases from V and 4 bases from J, with 11 bases between. In DNA, the CDR3 is TGTGCCAGCAGCCTACAGAGGAGCACCGGGGAGCTGTTTTTT. Translating gives CASSLQRSTGELFF. Supplemented by reference TRBV7-2 and TRBJ2-2, the full variable domain reads GAGVSQSPSNKVTEKGKDVELRCDPISGHTALYWYRQSLGQGLEFLIYFQGNSAPDKSGLPSDRFSAERTGGSVSTLTIQRTQQEDSAVYLCASSLQRSTGELFFGEGSRLTVL.

The rearrangement uses TRBV12-3 or TRBV12-4 and TRBJ1-1; maybe TRBD1 (6 bases). This CDR3 region has 13 residues. V was trimmed by 8 bases and J by 5 bases, leaving 15 bases between them. CDR3 protein: CASEWGAGTEAFF. The CDR3 DNA is TGTGCCAGCGAATGGGGGGCCGGGACTGAAGCTTTCTTT.

This clonotype came up a few times. The gene calls are TRBV9 and TRBJ2-6, with TRBD2 as a possible D gene (5 bases). Germline V gene data show CDR1 as SGDLS and CDR2 as YYNGEE. V lost 0 bases, J lost 0 bases, and 10 bases lay in between. This CDR3 has 17 amino acids. For the CDR3, the DNA is TGTGCCAGCAGCGTAGAATTGGGAGTCTCTGGGGCCAACGTCCTGACTTTC. Its protein is CASSVELGVSGANVLTF.

The chain uses TRBV20-1 and TRBJ2-3, with D uncertain. V lost 5 bases to trimming and J lost 4 bases, with 4 bases between them. The germline V gene has CDR1 DFQATT and CDR2 SNEGSKA (reference sequence). This CDR3 is 10 amino acids long. In DNA, the CDR3 is TGCAGTGCTGTGCCAGATACGCAGTATTTT. Translating gives CSAVPDTQYF.

The rearrangement joins TRBV4-2 to TRBJ2-7; 14 bases match TRBD2. Germline V gives CDR1 LGHNA, CDR2 YNFKEQ. CDR3 length: 16 amino acids. The ends lost 3 bases at V and 5 bases at J; junction bases unmatched: 6. CDR3 coding DNA: TGTGCCAGCAGCCACCTGGGACTAGCGGGAGTAGACGAGCAGTACTTC. Residues: CASSHLGLAGVDEQYF.

The chain links TRBV24-1 to TRBJ2-5; weak D call: TRBD2 (5 bases). Germline V gene sequence: CDR1 KGHDR, CDR2 SFDVKD. Trimming pared 9 bases from V and 5 bases from J, leaving 18 bases between. The CDR3 extends over 14 amino acids. CDR3 residues: CATRKVRGSETQYF. The CDR3 DNA follows: TGTGCCACCCGGAAAGTCCGGGGTTCGGAGACCCAGTACTTC.

This clonotype came up a few times. The CDR3 protein is CASSPIRTAQRAPDYEQYF. CDR3 sequence (DNA): TGTGCCAGCAGCCCAATCCGGACAGCCCAAAGAGCCCCCGATTACGAGCAGTACTTC. The chain employs TRBV11-2 and TRBJ2-7; D possibly corresponds to TRBD1 (6 bases). This CDR3 spans 19 amino acids. Germline-derived CDR1 and CDR2 are SGHAT and FQNNGV. Trimming pared 5 bases from V and 4 bases from J, leaving 30 bases between.

This clonotype appeared many times. The J gene is TRBJ2-7, the V gene TRBV14; D unresolved. V lost 5 bases, J lost 7 bases, and 18 bases lay in between. The CDR3 covers 14 residues. Germline V gene data show CDR1 as SGHDN and CDR2 as FVKESK. The CDR3 nucleotides are TGTGCCAGCAGCGGACGACGGGTTTTGGAGGAGCAGTACTTC. Translating it yields CASSGRRVLEEQYF.

Many counts were recorded for this clonotype. CDR3 coding DNA: TGTGCCAGCAGTTCACACATGGAAAGACAGGGACGAGATACGCAGTATTTT. The encoded protein is CASSSHMERQGRDTQYF. This chain links TRBV12-3 or TRBV12-4 with TRBJ2-3, with 7 bases that match TRBD1. The CDR3 totals 17 residues. V shed 4 bases, J shed 5 bases, and the junction held 15 bases outside the gene matches.

This sequence joins TRBV6-2 or TRBV6-3 and TRBJ2-1, with 12 bases matching TRBD2. Per germline, CDR1 MNHEY and CDR2 SVGEGT. Trimming cost V 2 bases and J 5 bases; bases outside gene matches: 10. This CDR3 is 18 amino acids long. In DNA form, the CDR3 reads TGTGCCAGCAGTTACCCCACCGGACTAGCGGGAATTCACAATGAGCAGTTCTTC. Its translation is CASSYPTGLAGIHNEQFF.

This rearrangement joins TRBV9 to TRBJ2-2, with D possibly called TRBD1 or TRBD2 (5 bases each). Trimming shortened V by 6 bases and J by 1 base, and 19 bases separated the two germline ends. CDR1 is SGDLS and CDR2 is YYNGEE in the germline V gene. CDR3 length: 17 residues. As DNA, the CDR3 is TGTGCCAGCACTCGGGGATTTGGACACCTGAACACCGGGGAGCTGTTTTTT. Amino acid sequence: CASTRGFGHLNTGELFF. Complete variable domain (other parts from reference TRBV9 and TRBJ2-2): DSGVTQTPKHLITATGQRVTLRCSPRSGDLSVYWYQQSLDQGLQFLIQYYNGEERAKGNILERFSAQQFPDLHSELNLSSLELGDSALYFCASTRGFGHLNTGELFFGEGSRLTVL.

The chain carries TRBV7-2 and TRBJ2-7; tentatively, D is TRBD1 (6 bases). This CDR3 has 15 residues. Trimming took off 4 bases at V and 3 bases at J, with 16 bases between the two ends. Per the germline V gene, CDR1 is SGHTA and CDR2 is FQGNSA. CDR3 residues: CASSYVGRGNYEQYF. The CDR3 bases are TGTGCCAGCAGCTATGTCGGCAGGGGCAACTACGAGCAGTACTTC.

On this clonotype: This may arise from a read error, as a much more abundant clone is one base away. The rearrangement uses TRBV20-1 and TRBJ1-3, with 9 bases lining up with TRBD1. This CDR3 region has 14 residues. Germline loops: CDR1 DFQATT, CDR2 SNEGSKA (reference sequence). V shed 4 bases and J 2 bases; nucleotides not matched to a gene: 3. The CDR3 sequence: CSATDRGAGNTIYF. DNA of the CDR3: TGCAGTGCTACCGACAGGGGGGCTGGAAACACCATATATTTT.

The gene calls are TRBV14 and TRBJ1-6, with 7 bases fitting TRBD1. CDR3 length: 15 residues. CDR1 is SGHDN and CDR2 is FVKESK in the germline V gene. J lost 7 bases, V lost 3 bases, and 6 bases had no gene match. CDR3 residues: CASSHDRVRNSPLHF. The CDR3 DNA reads as TGTGCCAGCAGCCATGACAGGGTTCGGAATTCACCCCTCCACTTT.

This sequence joins TRBV20-1 and TRBJ2-6; 8 bases align to TRBD2. The length of the CDR3 is 17 residues. V gave up 5 bases and J gave up 0 bases; unmatched junction bases: 9. The germline gives CDR1 DFQATT, CDR2 SNEGSKA (reference sequence). CDR3: CSAASGGTPSGANVLTF. CDR3 nucleotide sequence: TGCAGTGCTGCGAGCGGGGGAACCCCCTCTGGGGCCAACGTCCTGACTTTC.

The chain recombines TRBV7-2 with TRBJ2-3, with 14 bases lining up with TRBD2. Looked up from germline, CDR1 is SGHTA and CDR2 is FQGNSA. Trimming took 3 bases from V and 5 from J; bases not matched to a gene: 7. The CDR3 runs 17 residues. CDR3 loop: CASSFFPGLAGGDTQYF. CDR3 nucleotide sequence: TGTGCCAGCAGCTTCTTTCCAGGACTAGCGGGAGGAGATACGCAGTATTTT. The whole variable domain, remainder taken from reference TRBV7-2 and TRBJ2-3, is GAGVSQSPSNKVTEKGKDVELRCDPISGHTALYWYRQSLGQGLEFLIYFQGNSAPDKSGLPSDRFSAERTGGSVSTLTIQRTQQEDSAVYLCASSFFPGLAGGDTQYFGPGTRLTVL.

The rearrangement links TRBV5-5 to TRBJ2-7; 9 bases are shared with TRBD1. Germline assignment: CDR1 SGHKS and CDR2 YYEKEE (reference sequence). The CDR3 totals 15 residues. V was pared by 0 bases and J by 4 bases, with 5 bases of the junction left unmatched. The DNA for the CDR3 is TGTGCCAGCAGCTTGGAAGACAGGGGGTTTTACGAGCAGTACTTC. This sequence encodes CASSLEDRGFYEQYF.

This clonotype appeared a few times. The chain joins TRBV7-2 to TRBJ2-7; D remains ambiguous. Germline V lookup: CDR1 SGHTA, CDR2 FQGNSA. The CDR3 has 14 residues. Trimming took off 2 bases at V and 0 bases at J, with 8 bases between the two ends. The CDR3 spells CASSLNLGSYEQYF. In nucleotides, the CDR3 is TGTGCCAGCAGCTTAAACTTGGGCTCCTACGAGCAGTACTTC.

The chain is built from TRBV7-2 and TRBJ2-5; D is possibly TRBD1 or TRBD2 (5 bases each). V shed 1 base and J shed 1 base, with 10 bases lying between them. The germline V gene encodes CDR1 SGHTA and CDR2 FQGNSA. The CDR3 runs 15 residues. This chain's CDR3 is CASSLGSGTQETQYF. CDR3 sequence (DNA): TGTGCCAGCAGCTTAGGTTCCGGGACCCAAGAGACCCAGTACTTC.

This clonotype was found once. The genes are TRBV7-9 and TRBJ1-2, with TRBD1 matching over 10 bases. The CDR3 extends over 15 amino acids. After removal of 3 bases from V and 7 bases from J, the junction contained 8 bases not matched to a gene. Germline CDR1 SEHNR, CDR2 FQNEAQ (reference sequence). In DNA form, the CDR3 reads TGTGCCAGCAGCTTTCAAGACAGGGGGCTCGGTGGCTACACCTTC. Translation gives CASSFQDRGLGGYTF.